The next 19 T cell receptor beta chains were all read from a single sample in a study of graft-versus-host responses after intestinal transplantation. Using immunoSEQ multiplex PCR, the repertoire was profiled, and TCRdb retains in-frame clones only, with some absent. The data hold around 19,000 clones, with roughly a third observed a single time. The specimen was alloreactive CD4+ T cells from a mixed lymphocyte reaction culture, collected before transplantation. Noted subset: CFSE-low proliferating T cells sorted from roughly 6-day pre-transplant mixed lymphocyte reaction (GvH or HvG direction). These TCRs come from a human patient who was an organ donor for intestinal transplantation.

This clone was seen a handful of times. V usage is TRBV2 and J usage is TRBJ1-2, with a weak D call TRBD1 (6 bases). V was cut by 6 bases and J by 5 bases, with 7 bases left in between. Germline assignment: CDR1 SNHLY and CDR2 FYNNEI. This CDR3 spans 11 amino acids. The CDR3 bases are TGTGCCAGCAGGACAGGATATGGCTACACCTTC. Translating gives CASRTGYGYTF.

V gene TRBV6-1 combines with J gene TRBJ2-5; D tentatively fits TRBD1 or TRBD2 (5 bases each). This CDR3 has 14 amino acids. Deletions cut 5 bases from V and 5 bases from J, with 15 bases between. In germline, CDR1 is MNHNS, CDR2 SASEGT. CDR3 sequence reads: CASSPMAWGETQYF. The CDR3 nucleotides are TGTGCCAGCAGTCCCATGGCATGGGGGGAGACCCAGTACTTC.

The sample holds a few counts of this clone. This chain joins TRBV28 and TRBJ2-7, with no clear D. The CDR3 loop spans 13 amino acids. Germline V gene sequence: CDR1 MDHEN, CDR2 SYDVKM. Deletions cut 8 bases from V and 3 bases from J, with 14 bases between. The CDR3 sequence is CASGTGLFYEQYF. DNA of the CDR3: TGTGCCAGCGGAACGGGCCTATTCTACGAGCAGTACTTC.

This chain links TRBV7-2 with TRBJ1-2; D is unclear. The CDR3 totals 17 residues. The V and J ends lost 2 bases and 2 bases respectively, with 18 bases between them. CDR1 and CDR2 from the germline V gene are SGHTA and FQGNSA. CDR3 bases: TGTGCCAGCAGCTTAAAGGTTTCGGCAAAAATCAACTATGGCTACACCTTC. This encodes CASSLKVSAKINYGYTF.

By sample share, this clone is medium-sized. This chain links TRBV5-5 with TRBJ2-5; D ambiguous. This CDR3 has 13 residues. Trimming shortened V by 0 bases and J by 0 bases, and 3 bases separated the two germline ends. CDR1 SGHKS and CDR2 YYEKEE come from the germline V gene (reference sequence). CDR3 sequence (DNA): TGTGCCAGCAGCTTGGGGTACCAAGAGACCCAGTACTTC. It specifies CASSLGYQETQYF.

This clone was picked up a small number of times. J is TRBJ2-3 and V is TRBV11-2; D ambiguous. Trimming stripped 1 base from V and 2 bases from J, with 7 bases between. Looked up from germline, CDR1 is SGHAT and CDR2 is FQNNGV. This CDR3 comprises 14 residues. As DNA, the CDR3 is TGTGCCAGCAGCTTAGGAATCCCCACAGATACGCAGTATTTT. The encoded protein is CASSLGIPTDTQYF.

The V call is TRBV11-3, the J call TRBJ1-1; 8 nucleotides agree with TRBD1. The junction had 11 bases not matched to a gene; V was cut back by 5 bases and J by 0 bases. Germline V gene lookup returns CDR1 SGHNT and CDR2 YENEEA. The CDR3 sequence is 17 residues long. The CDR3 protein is CASSEGPGGPMNTEAFF. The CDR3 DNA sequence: TGTGCCAGCAGCGAAGGACCAGGGGGCCCCATGAACACTGAAGCTTTCTTT.

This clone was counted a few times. The CDR3 region has the DNA TGTGCCATCAGTGAGGAGGGGGCTAGCCGGCAAGAGACCCAGTACTTC. It encodes CAISEEGASRQETQYF. The chain joins TRBV10-3 to TRBJ2-5; 7 bases fit TRBD1. CDR3 size: 16 residues. CDR1 and CDR2 from the germline V gene are ENHRY and SYGVKD. The ends lost 2 bases at V and 2 bases at J; junction bases unmatched: 8.

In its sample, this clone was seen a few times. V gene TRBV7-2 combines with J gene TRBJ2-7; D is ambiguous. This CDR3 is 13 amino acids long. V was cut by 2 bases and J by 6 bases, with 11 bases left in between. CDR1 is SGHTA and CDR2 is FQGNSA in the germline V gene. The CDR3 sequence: CASSLRPLGEQYF. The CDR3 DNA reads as TGTGCCAGCAGCTTACGACCCCTCGGCGAGCAGTACTTC.

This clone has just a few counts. The CDR3 DNA sequence: TGCGCCAGCAGCTTGGACAGGGTCCACGAGCAGTACTTC. Its protein product is CASSLDRVHEQYF. This rearrangement joins TRBV5-1 to TRBJ2-7; a possible D gene is TRBD1 (6 bases). CDR1 is SGHRS and CDR2 is YFSETQ in the germline V gene. The CDR3 spans 13 residues. The V end lost 0 bases, the J end lost 5 bases, and 9 bases lay between the germline ends.

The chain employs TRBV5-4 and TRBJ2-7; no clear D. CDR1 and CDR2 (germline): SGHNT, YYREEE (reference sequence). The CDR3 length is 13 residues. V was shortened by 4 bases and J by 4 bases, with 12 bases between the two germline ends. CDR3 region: CASSKEARYEQYF. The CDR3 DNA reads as TGTGCCAGCAGCAAGGAAGCTAGGTACGAGCAGTACTTC.

CDR3 sequence reads: CASSPRQGNIQYF. CDR3 nucleotides: TGTGCCAGCAGCCCCAGACAGGGAAACATTCAGTACTTC. This rearrangement joins TRBV25-1 to TRBJ2-4; 7 bases are a match to TRBD1. J gave up 6 bases and V 6 bases, and 5 bases lay outside the gene matches. The length of the CDR3 is 13 residues. The germline V gene has CDR1 MGHDK and CDR2 SYGVNS.

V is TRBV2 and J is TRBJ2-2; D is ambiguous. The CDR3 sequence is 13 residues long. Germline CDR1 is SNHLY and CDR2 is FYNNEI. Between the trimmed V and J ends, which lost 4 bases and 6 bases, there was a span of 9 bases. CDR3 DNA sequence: TGTGCCAGCAGTGGAGAGTGGGCCGGGGAGCTGTTTTTT. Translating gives CASSGEWAGELFF.

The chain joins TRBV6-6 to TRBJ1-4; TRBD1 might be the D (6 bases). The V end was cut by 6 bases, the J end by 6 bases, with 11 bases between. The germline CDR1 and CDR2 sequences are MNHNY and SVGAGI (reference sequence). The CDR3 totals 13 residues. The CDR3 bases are TGTGCCAGCAGGACGGGACACTATGAAAAACTGTTTTTT. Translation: CASRTGHYEKLFF.

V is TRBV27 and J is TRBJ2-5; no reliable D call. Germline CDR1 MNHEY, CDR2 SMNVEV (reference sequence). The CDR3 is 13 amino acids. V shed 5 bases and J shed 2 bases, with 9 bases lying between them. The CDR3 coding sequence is TGTGCCAGCAGTGTACTGAGGCAAGAGACCCAGTACTTC. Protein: CASSVLRQETQYF.

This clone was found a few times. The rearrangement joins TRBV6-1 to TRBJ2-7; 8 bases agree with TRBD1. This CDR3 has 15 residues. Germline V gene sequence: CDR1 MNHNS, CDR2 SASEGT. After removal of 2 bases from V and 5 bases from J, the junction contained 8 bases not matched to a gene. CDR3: CASSEIGQGFNEQYF. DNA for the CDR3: TGTGCCAGCAGTGAAATCGGACAGGGATTCAACGAGCAGTACTTC.

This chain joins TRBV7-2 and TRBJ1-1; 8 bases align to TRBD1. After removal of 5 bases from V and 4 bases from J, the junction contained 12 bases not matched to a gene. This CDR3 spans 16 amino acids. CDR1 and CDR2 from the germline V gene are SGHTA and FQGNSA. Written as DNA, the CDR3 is TGTGCCAGCAGCCTCCCCCCGACAGGGGTTTTCACTGAAGCTTTCTTT. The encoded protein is CASSLPPTGVFTEAFF.

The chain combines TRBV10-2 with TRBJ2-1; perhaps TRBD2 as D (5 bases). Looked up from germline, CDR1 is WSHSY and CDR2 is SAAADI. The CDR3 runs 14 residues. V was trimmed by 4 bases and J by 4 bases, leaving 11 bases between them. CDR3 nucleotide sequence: TGCGCCAGCAGTGGAGGACTCCATTACAATGAGCAGTTCTTC. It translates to CASSGGLHYNEQFF.

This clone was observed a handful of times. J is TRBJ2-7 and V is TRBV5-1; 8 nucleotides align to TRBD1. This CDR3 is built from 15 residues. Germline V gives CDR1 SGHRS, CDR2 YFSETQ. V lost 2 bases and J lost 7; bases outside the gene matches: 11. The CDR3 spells CASSFGPGTGLEQYF. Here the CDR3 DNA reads TGCGCCAGCAGCTTTGGTCCCGGGACAGGATTAGAGCAGTACTTC.